This T cell receptor beta chain was documented in a study of beta chain features in type 1 diabetes. In the case of this clone: Its antigen is unidentified. The same CDR3 can be traced to other DNA sequences in this sample.

By way of CD45RO/CCR7/CD25/CD127/CD95/CD27, the CD4+ regulatory, stem cell-like memory, central memory and naive cells were sorted. Purity (above 98%) was reached by all sorted populations. The entirety of the isolated RNA underwent reverse transcription, so expressed TCRB transcripts were sequenced. Using immunoSEQ multiplex PCR, the repertoire was profiled, and TCRdb retains in-frame clones only, with some absent. There are about 230,000 clones in the sample; 9.6% occur only once, and 0.03% to 0.035% lies in the top ten. Study observations and caveats: Among patients with Type 1 diabetes, TCRB CDR3s were moderately but significantly shorter in every one of the four CD4+ subsets.

What was sequenced was naive CD4+ T cells from blood. The clonotype was recovered from a woman younger than 30 in good health.

CDR3 nucleotide sequence: TGTGCCAGCTCACCAGGGGCGAGCAATCAGCCCCAGCATTTT. The encoded protein is CASSPGASNQPQHF. The V and J genes are TRBV18 and TRBJ1-5, with a tentative D call TRBD1 (5 bases). Germline V gives CDR1 KGHSH, CDR2 LQKENI. V gave up 2 bases and J gave up 1 base, with 6 bases separating them. CDR3 size: 14 residues.